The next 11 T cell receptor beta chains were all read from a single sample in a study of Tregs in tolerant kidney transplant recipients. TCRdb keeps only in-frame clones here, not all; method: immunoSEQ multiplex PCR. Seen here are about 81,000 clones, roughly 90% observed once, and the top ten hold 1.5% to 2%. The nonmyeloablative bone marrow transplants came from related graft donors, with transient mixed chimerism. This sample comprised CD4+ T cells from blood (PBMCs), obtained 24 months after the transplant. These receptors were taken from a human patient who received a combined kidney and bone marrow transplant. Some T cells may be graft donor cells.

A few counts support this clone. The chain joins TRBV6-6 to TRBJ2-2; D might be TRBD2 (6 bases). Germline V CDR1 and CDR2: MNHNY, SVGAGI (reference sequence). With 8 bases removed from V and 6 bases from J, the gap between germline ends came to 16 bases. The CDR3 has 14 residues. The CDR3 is CASAMEGPPGELFF. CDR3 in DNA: TGTGCCAGCGCGATGGAGGGTCCCCCCGGGGAGCTGTTTTTT.

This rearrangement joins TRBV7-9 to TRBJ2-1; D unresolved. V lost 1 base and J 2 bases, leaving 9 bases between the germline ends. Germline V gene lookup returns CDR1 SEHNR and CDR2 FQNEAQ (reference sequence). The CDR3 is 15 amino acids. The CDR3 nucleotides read TGTGCCAGCAGCTTAGTAGAGGTTGCCTACAATGAGCAGTTCTTC. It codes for CASSLVEVAYNEQFF.

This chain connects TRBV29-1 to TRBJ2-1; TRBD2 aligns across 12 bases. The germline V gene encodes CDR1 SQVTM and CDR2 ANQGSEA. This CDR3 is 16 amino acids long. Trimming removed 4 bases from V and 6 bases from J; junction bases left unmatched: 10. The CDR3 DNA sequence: TGCAGCGTTGCAGGGGGCAGGACTAGCGGGATCAATGAGCAGTTCTTC. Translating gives CSVAGGRTSGINEQFF.

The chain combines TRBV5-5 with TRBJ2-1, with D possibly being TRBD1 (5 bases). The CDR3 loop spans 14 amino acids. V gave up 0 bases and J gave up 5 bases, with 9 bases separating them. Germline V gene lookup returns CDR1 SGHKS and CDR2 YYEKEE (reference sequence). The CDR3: CASSLGTWDNEQFF. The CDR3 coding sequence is TGTGCCAGCAGCTTGGGGACATGGGACAATGAGCAGTTCTTC.

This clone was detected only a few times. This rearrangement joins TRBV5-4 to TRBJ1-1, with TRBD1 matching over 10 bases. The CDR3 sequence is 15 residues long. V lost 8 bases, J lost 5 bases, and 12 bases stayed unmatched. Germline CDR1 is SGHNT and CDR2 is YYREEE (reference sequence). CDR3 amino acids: CARSKRTGGVTEAFF. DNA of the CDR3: TGTGCCAGAAGCAAAAGGACAGGGGGTGTAACTGAAGCTTTCTTT.

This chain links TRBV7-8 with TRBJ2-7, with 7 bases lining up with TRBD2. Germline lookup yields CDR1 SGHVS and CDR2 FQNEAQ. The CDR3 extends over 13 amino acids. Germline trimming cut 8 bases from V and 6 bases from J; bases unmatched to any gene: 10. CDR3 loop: CASGRAGVSEQYF. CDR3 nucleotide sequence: TGTGCCAGCGGTCGGGCGGGAGTGTCCGAGCAGTACTTC.

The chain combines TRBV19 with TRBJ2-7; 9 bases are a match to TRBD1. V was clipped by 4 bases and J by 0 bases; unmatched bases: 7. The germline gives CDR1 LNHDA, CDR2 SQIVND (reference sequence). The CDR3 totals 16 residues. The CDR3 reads CASSTNRDRVSYEQYF. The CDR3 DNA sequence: TGTGCCAGTAGTACCAACCGGGACAGGGTCTCCTACGAGCAGTACTTC.

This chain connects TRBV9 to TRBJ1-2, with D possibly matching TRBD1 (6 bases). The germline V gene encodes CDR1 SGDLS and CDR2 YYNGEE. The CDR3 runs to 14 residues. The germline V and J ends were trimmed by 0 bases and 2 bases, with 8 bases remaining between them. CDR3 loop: CASSVAQGNYGYTF. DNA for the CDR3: TGTGCCAGCAGCGTAGCTCAGGGGAACTATGGCTACACCTTC.

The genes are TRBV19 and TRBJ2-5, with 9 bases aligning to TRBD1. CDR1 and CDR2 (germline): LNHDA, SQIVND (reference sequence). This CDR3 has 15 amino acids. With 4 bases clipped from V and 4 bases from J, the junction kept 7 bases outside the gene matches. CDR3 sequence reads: CASSTYRGRGETQYF. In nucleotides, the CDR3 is TGTGCCAGTAGTACATACAGGGGGCGCGGAGAGACCCAGTACTTC.

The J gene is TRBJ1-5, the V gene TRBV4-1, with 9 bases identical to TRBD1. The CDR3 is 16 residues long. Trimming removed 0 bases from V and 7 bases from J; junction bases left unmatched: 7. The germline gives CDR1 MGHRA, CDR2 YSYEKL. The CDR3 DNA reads TGCGCCAGCAGCCAAGATCGACAGGGGGGCGACCAGCCCCAGCATTTT. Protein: CASSQDRQGGDQPQHF.

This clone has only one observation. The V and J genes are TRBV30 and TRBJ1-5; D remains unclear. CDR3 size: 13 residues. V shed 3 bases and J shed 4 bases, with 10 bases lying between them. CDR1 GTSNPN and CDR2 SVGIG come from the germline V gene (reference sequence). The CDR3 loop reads CAWSMRDNQPQHF. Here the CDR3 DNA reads TGTGCCTGGAGCATGAGGGATAATCAGCCCCAGCATTTT.